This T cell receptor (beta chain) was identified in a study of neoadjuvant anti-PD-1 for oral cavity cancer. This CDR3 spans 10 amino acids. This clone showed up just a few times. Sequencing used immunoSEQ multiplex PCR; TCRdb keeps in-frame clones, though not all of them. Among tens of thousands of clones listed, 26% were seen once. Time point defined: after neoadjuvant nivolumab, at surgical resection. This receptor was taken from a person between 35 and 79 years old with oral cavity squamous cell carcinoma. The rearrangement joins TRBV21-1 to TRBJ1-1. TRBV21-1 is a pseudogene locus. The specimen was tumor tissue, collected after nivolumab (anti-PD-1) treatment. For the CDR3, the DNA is TGTGCCAGCAGGCGCCTACAAGCTTTCTTT. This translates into CASRRLQAFF.